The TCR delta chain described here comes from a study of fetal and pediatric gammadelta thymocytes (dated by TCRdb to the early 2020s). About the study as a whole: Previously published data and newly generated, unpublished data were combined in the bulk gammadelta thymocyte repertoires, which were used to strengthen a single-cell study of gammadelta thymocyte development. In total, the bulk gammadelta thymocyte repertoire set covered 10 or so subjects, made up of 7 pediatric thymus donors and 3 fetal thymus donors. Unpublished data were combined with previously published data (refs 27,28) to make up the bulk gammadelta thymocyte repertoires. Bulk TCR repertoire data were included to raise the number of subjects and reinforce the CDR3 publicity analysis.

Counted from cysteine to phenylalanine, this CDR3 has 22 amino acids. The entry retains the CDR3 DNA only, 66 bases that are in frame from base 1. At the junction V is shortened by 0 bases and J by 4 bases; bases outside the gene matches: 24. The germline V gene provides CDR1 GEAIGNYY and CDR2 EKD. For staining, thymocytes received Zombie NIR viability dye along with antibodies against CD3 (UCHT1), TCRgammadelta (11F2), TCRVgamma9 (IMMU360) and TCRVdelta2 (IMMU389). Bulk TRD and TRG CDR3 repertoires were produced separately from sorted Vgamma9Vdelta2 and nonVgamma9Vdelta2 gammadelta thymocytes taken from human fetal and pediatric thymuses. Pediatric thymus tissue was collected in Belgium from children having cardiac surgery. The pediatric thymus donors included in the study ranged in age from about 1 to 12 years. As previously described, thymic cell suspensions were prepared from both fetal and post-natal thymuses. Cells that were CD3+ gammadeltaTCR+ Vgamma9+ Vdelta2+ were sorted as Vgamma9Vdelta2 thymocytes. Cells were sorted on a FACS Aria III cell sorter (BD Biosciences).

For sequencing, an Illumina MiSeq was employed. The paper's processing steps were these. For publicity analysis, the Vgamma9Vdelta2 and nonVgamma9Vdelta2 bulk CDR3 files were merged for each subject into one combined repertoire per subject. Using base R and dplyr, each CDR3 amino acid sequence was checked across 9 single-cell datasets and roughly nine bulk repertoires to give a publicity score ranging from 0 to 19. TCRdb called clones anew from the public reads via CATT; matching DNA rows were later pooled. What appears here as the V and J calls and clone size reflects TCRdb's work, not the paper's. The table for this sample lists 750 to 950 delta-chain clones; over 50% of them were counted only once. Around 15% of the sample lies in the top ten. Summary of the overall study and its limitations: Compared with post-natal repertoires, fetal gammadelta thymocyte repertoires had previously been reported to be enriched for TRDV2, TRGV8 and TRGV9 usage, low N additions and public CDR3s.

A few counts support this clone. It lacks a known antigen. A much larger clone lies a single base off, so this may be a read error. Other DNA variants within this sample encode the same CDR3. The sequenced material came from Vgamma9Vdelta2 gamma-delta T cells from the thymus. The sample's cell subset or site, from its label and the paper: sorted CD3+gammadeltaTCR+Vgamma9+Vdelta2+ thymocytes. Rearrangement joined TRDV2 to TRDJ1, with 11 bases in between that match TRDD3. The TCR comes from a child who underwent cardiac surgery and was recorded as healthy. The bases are TGTGCCTGTGACACCGGAGGGCGAAGTCGGCTGGGGGATACCCCCGACGGCGATAAACTCATCTTT. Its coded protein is CACDTGGRSRLGDTPDGDKLIF.